This T cell receptor (beta chain) was retrieved from a study of early T cells in non-severe SARS-CoV-2 infection. Study details: Sequencing used unsorted whole-blood bulk RNA, so chains lack pairing.

Tagging with unique molecular identifiers was applied to individual cDNA molecules. MiXCR, applied by TCRdb to the 5' RACE reads, yields one record per CDR3 protein. Of about 58,000 distinct CDR3 sequences listed, around 12% are singletons. Losses at the gene ends were 5 bases for V and 2 bases for J; bases not matched to a gene: 6. This CDR3 comprises 16 residues. The germline V gene encodes CDR1 SGHVS and CDR2 FNYEAQ. This clonotype occurred many times. Its antigen is currently unknown. Overall study findings and caveats: Sequences matched to VDJdb favored anti-spike CD8 responses, while private and CD4 specificities were missed.

Sequencing was performed on whole blood. This sequence joins TRBV7-6 and TRBJ2-7; TRBD2 aligns across 13 bases. The TCR originated in an adult who was a healthcare worker with PCR-confirmed SARS-CoV-2 infection or an uninfected control (not recorded which). For the CDR3, the DNA is TGTGCCAGCAGCCCGGGACTAGCGGGATCTACCTACGAGCAGTACTTC. Protein sequence: CASSPGLAGSTYEQYF.